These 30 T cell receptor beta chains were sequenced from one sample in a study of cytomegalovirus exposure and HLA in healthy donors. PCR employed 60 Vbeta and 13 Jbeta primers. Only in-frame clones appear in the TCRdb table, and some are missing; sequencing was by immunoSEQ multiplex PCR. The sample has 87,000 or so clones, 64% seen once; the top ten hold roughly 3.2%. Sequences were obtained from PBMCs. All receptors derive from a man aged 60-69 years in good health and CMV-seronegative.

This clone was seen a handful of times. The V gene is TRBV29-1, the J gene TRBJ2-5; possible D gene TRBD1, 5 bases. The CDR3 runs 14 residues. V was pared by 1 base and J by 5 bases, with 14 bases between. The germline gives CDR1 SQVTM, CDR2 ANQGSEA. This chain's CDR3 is CSVEVRADVETQYF. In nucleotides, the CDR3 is TGCAGCGTTGAAGTCAGGGCTGATGTGGAGACCCAGTACTTC.

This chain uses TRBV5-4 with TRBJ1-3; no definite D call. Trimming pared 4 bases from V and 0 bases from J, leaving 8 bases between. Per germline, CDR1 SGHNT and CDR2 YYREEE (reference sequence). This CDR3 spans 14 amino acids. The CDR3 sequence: CASSPGVSGNTIYF. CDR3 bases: TGTGCCAGCAGCCCGGGAGTCTCTGGAAACACCATATATTTT.

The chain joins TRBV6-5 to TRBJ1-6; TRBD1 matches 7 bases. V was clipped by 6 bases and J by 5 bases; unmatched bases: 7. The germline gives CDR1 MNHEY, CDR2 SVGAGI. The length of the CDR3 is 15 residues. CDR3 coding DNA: TGTGCCAGCAGAGCCGACAGGGCCGATAATTCACCCCTCCACTTT. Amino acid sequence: CASRADRADNSPLHF.

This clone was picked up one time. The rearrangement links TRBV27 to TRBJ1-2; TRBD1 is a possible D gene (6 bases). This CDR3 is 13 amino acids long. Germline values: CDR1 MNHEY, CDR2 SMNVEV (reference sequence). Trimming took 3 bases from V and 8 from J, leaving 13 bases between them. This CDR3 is CASSFGDIGGYTF. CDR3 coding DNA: TGTGCCAGCAGTTTTGGGGACATCGGCGGCTACACCTTC.

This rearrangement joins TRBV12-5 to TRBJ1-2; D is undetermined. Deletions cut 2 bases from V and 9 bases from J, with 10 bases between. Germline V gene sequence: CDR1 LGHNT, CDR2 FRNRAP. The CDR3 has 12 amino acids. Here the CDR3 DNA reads TGTGCTAGTGGTTTGTCGGGGTTCCGCTACACCTTC. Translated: CASGLSGFRYTF.

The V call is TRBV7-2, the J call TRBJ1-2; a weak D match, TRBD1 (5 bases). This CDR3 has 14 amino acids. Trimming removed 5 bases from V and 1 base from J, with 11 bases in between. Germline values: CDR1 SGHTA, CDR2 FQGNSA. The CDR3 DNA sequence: TGTGCCAGCAGCGCAAGGGGTCTTAACTATGGCTACACCTTC. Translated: CASSARGLNYGYTF. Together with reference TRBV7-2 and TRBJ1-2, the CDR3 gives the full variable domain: GAGVSQSPSNKVTEKGKDVELRCDPISGHTALYWYRQSLGQGLEFLIYFQGNSAPDKSGLPSDRFSAERTGGSVSTLTIQRTQQEDSAVYLCASSARGLNYGYTFGSGTRLTVV.

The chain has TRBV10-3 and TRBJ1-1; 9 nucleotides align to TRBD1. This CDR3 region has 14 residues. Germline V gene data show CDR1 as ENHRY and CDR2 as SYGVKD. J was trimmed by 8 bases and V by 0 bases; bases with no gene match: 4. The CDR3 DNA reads TGTGCCATCAGTGAGTCGACAGGGGGAATGGAAGCTTTCTTT. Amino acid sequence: CAISESTGGMEAFF.

CDR3 DNA sequence: TGTGCCAGCAGTGCGACAGGGGGCAGCTCCTACGAGCAGTACTTC. Translating it yields CASSATGGSSYEQYF. The chain combines TRBV6-5 with TRBJ2-7; the match to TRBD1 covers 10 bases. This CDR3 spans 15 amino acids. V shed 5 bases and J 0 bases; nucleotides not matched to a gene: 4. Per the germline V gene, CDR1 is MNHEY and CDR2 is SVGAGI.

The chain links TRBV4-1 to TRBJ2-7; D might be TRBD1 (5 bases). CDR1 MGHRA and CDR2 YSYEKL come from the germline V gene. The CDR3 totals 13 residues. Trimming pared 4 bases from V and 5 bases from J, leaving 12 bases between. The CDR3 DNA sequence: TGCGCCAGCAGCCCGTCAGCCAGGGACGAGCAGTACTTC. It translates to CASSPSARDEQYF.

The CDR3 sequence: CASSFGRGEAFF. CDR3 coding DNA: TGTGCCAGCAGTTTTGGGAGGGGTGAAGCTTTCTTT. J is TRBJ1-1 and V is TRBV6-6, with a possible D match to TRBD1 (5 bases). Per germline, CDR1 MNHNY and CDR2 SVGAGI (reference sequence). V gave up 4 bases and J gave up 7 bases, with 10 bases separating them. CDR3 length equals 12 residues.

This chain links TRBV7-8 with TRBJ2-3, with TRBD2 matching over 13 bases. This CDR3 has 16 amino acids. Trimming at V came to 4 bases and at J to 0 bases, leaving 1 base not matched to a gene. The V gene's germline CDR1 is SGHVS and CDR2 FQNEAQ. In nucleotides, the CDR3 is TGTGCCAGCAGCTGGACTAGCGGGGGTAGCACAGATACGCAGTATTTT. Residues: CASSWTSGGSTDTQYF.

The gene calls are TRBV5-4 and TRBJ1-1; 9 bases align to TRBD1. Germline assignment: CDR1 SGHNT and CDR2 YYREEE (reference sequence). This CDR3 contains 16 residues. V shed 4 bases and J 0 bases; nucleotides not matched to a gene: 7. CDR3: CASSVDRGHMNTEAFF. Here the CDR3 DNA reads TGTGCCAGCAGCGTGGACAGGGGACACATGAACACTGAAGCTTTCTTT.

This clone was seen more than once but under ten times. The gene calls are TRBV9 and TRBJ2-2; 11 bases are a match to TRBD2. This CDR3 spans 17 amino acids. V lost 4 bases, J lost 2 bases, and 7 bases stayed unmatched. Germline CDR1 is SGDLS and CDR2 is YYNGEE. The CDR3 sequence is CASSIRTSGFNTGELFF. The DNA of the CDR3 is TGTGCCAGCAGCATAAGGACTAGCGGGTTTAACACCGGGGAGCTGTTTTTT. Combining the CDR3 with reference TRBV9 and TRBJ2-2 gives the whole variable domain DSGVTQTPKHLITATGQRVTLRCSPRSGDLSVYWYQQSLDQGLQFLIQYYNGEERAKGNILERFSAQQFPDLHSELNLSSLELGDSALYFCASSIRTSGFNTGELFFGEGSRLTVL.

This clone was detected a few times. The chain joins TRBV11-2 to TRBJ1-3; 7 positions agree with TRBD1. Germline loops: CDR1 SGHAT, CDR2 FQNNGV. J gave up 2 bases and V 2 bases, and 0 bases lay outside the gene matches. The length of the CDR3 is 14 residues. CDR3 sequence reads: CASSLTGAGNTIYF. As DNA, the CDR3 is TGTGCCAGCAGCTTAACAGGGGCTGGAAACACCATATATTTT. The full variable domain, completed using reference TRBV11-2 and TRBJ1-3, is EAGVAQSPRYKIIEKRQSVAFWCNPISGHATLYWYQQILGQGPKLLIQFQNNGVVDDSQLPKDRFSAERLKGVDSTLKIQPAKLEDSAVYLCASSLTGAGNTIYFGEGSWLTVV.

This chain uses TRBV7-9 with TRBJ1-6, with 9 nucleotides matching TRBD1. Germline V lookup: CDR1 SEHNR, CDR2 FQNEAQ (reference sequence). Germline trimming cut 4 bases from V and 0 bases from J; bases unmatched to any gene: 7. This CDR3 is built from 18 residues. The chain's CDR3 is CASSSRDREHSYNSPLHF. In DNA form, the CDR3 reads TGTGCCAGCAGCTCCCGGGACAGGGAACACTCCTATAATTCACCCCTCCACTTT.

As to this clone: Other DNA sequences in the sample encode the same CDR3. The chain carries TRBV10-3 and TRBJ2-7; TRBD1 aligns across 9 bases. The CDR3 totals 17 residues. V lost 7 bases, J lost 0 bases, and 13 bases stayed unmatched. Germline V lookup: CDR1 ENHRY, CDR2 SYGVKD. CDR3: CAITNPGGQGSSYEQYF. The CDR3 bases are TGTGCCATCACTAACCCTGGGGGACAGGGAAGCTCCTACGAGCAGTACTTC.

The CDR3 DNA follows: TGTGCCAGCAGCTTCTGGCGGGGGACAGATACGCAGTATTTT. It specifies CASSFWRGTDTQYF. The chain employs TRBV5-6 and TRBJ2-3, with 7 bases fitting TRBD2. J gave up 3 bases and V 2 bases, and 3 bases lay outside the gene matches. Germline V gives CDR1 SGHDT, CDR2 YYEEEE. This CDR3 contains 14 residues.

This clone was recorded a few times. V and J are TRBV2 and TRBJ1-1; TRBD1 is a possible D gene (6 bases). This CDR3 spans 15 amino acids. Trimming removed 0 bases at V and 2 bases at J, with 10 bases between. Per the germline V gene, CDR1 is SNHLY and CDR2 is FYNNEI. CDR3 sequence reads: CASSEAQGVNTEAFF. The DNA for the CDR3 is TGTGCCAGCAGTGAAGCACAGGGAGTTAACACTGAAGCTTTCTTT.

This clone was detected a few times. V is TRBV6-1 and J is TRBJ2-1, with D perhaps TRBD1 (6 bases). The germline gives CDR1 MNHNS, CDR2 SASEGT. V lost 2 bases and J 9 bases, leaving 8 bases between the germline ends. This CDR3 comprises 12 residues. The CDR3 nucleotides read TGTGCCAGCAGTGAACAGGGGCTTGAGCAGTTCTTC. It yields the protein CASSEQGLEQFF.

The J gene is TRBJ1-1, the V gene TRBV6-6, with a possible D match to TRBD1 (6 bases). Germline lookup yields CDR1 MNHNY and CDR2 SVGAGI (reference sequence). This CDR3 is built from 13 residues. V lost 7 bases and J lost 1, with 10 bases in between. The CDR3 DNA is TGTGCCAGCAACCTACAGGGGAACACTGAAGCTTTCTTT. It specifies CASNLQGNTEAFF.

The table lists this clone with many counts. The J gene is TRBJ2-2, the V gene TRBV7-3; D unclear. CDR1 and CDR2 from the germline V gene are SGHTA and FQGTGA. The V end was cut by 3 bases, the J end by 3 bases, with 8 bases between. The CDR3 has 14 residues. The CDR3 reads CASSLGIYTGELFF. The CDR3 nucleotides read TGTGCCAGCAGCTTGGGCATCTACACCGGGGAGCTGTTTTTT.

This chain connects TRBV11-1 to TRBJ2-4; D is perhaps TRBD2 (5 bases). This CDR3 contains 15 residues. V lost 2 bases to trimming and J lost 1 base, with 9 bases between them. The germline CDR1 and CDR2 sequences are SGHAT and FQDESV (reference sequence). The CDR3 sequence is CASSLLGVAKNIQYF. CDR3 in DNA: TGTGCCAGCAGCTTATTGGGAGTGGCCAAAAACATTCAGTACTTC.

The CDR3 region has the DNA TGTGCCAGCAGCCGTGGCAGGGGGCTCCCAGATACGCAGTATTTT. Its protein is CASSRGRGLPDTQYF. The chain has TRBV13 and TRBJ2-3; 8 positions agree with TRBD1. Trimming took 5 bases from V and 4 from J; bases not matched to a gene: 8. In germline, CDR1 is PRHDT, CDR2 FYEKMQ (reference sequence). This CDR3 comprises 15 residues. Looking up the rest from reference TRBV13 and TRBJ2-3 gives the full variable domain: AAGVIQSPRHLIKEKRETATLKCYPIPRHDTVYWYQQGPGQDPQFLISFYEKMQSDKGSIPDRFSAQQFSDYHSELNMSSLELGDSALYFCASSRGRGLPDTQYFGPGTRLTVL.

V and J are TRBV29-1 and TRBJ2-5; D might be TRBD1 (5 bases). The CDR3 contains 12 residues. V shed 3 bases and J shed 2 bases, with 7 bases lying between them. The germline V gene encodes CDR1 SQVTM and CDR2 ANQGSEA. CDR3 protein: CSVDRGQETQYF. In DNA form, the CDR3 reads TGCAGCGTTGATAGGGGTCAAGAGACCCAGTACTTC.

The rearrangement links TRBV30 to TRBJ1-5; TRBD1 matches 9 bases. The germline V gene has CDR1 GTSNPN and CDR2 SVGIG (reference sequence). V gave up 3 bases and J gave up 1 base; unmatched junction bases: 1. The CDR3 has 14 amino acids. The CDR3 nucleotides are TGTGCCTGGAGAGGGACAGGGAGCAATCAGCCCCAGCATTTT. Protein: CAWRGTGSNQPQHF.

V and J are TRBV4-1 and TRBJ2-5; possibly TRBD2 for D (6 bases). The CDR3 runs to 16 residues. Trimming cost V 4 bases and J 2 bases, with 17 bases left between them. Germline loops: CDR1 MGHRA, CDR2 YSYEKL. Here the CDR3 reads CASSPYKGTLQETQYF. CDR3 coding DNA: TGCGCCAGCAGCCCTTATAAAGGGACTTTACAAGAGACCCAGTACTTC.

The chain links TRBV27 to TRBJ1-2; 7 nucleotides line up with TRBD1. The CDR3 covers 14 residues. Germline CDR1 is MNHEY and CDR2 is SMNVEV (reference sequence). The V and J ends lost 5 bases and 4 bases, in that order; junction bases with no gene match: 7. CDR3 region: CASSPTGDGYGYTF. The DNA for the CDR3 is TGTGCCAGCAGTCCTACAGGGGATGGCTATGGCTACACCTTC.

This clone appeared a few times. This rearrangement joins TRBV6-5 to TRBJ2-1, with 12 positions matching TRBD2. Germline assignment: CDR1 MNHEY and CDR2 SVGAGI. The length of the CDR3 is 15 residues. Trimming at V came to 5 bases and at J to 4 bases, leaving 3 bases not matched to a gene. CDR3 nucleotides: TGTGCCAGCAGTGTCCTAGCGGGGGGGTACAATGAGCAGTTCTTC. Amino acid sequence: CASSVLAGGYNEQFF.

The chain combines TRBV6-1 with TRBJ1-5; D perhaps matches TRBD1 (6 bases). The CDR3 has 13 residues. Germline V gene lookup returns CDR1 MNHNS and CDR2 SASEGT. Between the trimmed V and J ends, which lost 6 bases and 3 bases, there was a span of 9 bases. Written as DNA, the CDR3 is TGTGCCAGCAGCCACAGGGACAATCAGCCCCAGCATTTT. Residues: CASSHRDNQPQHF.

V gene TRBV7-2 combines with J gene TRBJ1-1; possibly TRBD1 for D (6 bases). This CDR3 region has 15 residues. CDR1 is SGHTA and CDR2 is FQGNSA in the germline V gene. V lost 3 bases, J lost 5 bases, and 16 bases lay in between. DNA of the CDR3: TGTGCCAGCAGCTTGCAGACAGGTCTGTCAACTGAAGCTTTCTTT. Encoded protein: CASSLQTGLSTEAFF.